Listed below are T cell receptor beta chains from one sample, sequenced in a study of blood T cell repertoires in COVID-19. Only in-frame clones appear in the TCRdb table, and some are missing; sequencing was by immunoSEQ multiplex PCR. Of about 180,000 clones listed, around four fifths are singletons. What was sequenced was PBMCs or T cells enriched from blood (not recorded which). Receptor source: a woman aged 50 to 60 who had recovered from COVID-19. The CDR3 runs from the conserved cysteine through the conserved F or W. D genes are given only for firm matches. Some rows mark clone size as missing; the rest say once, few, many or name a class of expanded clone.

length: 16; size: once; D: TRBD2; J: TRBJ2-5; V: TRBV9; DNA: TGTGCCAGCAGCGTAGACCTGGGACTAGCGGGAGAGACCCAGTACTTC; CDR3: CASSVDLGLAGETQYF
length: 20; size: once; D: TRBD2; J: TRBJ2-1; V: TRBV7-3; DNA: TGTGCCAGCAGCTTAACGACTAGCGGGAGGTTCCCGAGCTCCTACAATGAGCAGTTCTTC; CDR3: CASSLTTSGRFPSSYNEQFF
length: 15; size: NA; D: TRBD2; J: TRBJ2-5; V: TRBV3-1/TRBV3-2; DNA: TGTGCCAGCAGCCAAGGGACTAGCGGGAGAGAGACCCAGTACTTC; CDR3: CASSQGTSGRETQYF
length: 13; size: NA; D: TRBD1; J: TRBJ1-6; V: TRBV5-1; DNA: TGCGCCAGCAGAACAGGGGAATCCTCACCCCTCCACTTT; CDR3: CASRTGESSPLHF
length: 16; size: NA; D: NA; J: TRBJ2-7; V: TRBV10-3; DNA: TGTGCCATCAGTGAGTCCCTTGCTAGTGTGGATTACGAGCAGTACTTC; CDR3: CAISESLASVDYEQYF
length: 14; size: NA; D: NA; J: TRBJ1-5; V: TRBV27; DNA: TGTGCCAGCAGTTTTCCAGGCCGCAATCAGCCCCAGCATTTT; CDR3: CASSFPGRNQPQHF
length: 16; size: NA; D: NA; J: TRBJ1-5; V: TRBV19; DNA: TGTGCCAGTAGTTCCGGACAGTTTTGGAGCAATCAGCCCCAGCATTTT; CDR3: CASSSGQFWSNQPQHF
length: 14; size: NA; D: TRBD2; J: TRBJ2-1; V: TRBV29-1; DNA: TGCAGCGTTGTGTATCTAGCGGGAATCCATGAGCAGTTCTTC; CDR3: CSVVYLAGIHEQFF
length: 14; size: NA; D: NA; J: TRBJ2-1; V: TRBV2; DNA: TGTGCCACCTCTGTACAGGGCTCAGGTGGTGAGCAGTTCTTC; CDR3: CATSVQGSGGEQFF
length: 12; size: few; D: TRBD1; J: TRBJ2-1; V: TRBV12-3/TRBV12-4; DNA: TGTGCCAGCAGTTTGGGGGACAGGGAGAGGTTCTTC; CDR3: CASSLGDRERFF
length: 13; size: NA; D: NA; J: TRBJ2-7; V: TRBV12-3/TRBV12-4; DNA: TGTGCCAGCAGACCGACAGAATTTTACGAGCAGTACTTC; CDR3: CASRPTEFYEQYF
length: 16; size: NA; D: NA; J: TRBJ1-5; V: TRBV19; DNA: TGTGCCAGTAGTAACCTAGCGGGGACCGGTACTGTGGCCCAGCATTTT; CDR3: CASSNLAGTGTVAQHF
length: 16; size: NA; D: NA; J: TRBJ2-2; V: TRBV28; DNA: TGTGCCAGCAGTGCTCGAACCCCTACTAGGACCGGGGAGCTGTTTTTT; CDR3: CASSARTPTRTGELFF
length: 16; size: NA; D: NA; J: TRBJ1-1; V: TRBV10-3; DNA: TGTGCCATCAAGAAGTCTGGGCAGCACATGAACACTGAAGCTTTCTTT; CDR3: CAIKKSGQHMNTEAFF
length: 16; size: NA; D: NA; J: TRBJ1-4; V: TRBV19; DNA: TGTGCCAGTAGTTCCGTCAGGGTTGCAACTAATGAAAAACTGTTTTTT; CDR3: CASSSVRVATNEKLFF
length: 13; size: NA; D: TRBD1; J: TRBJ1-6; V: TRBV30; DNA: TGTGCCTGGAGGACAGGGATTAATTCACCCCTCCACTTT; CDR3: CAWRTGINSPLHF
length: 14; size: NA; D: NA; J: TRBJ2-5; V: TRBV3-1/TRBV3-2; DNA: TGTGCCAGCAGCCGATTCGGGGGCCAAGAGACCCAGTACTTC; CDR3: CASSRFGGQETQYF
length: 15; size: NA; D: TRBD1; J: TRBJ2-5; V: TRBV18; DNA: TGTGCCAGCTCACCACCCGGGACAGCGGCCGAGACCCAGTACTTC; CDR3: CASSPPGTAAETQYF
length: 14; size: NA; D: TRBD1; J: TRBJ2-7; V: TRBV24-1; DNA: TGTGCCACCAGTGATGCGACAGGGACCTACGAGCAGTACTTC; CDR3: CATSDATGTYEQYF
length: 15; size: NA; D: NA; J: TRBJ2-7; V: TRBV19; DNA: TGTGCCAGTAGTATGGTAGCGGAGCCCCCCTACGAGCAGTACTTC; CDR3: CASSMVAEPPYEQYF
length: 13; size: NA; D: NA; J: TRBJ2-1; V: TRBV7-2; DNA: TGTGCCAGCAGCTTAGTCGGGGGTATGGGGCAGTTCTTC; CDR3: CASSLVGGMGQFF
length: 13; size: NA; D: NA; J: TRBJ2-7; V: TRBV7-3; DNA: TGTGCCAGCAGCTTGCAGGTTTTAGGCGAGCAGTACTTC; CDR3: CASSLQVLGEQYF
length: 13; size: NA; D: NA; J: TRBJ2-7; V: TRBV6-5; DNA: TGTGCCAGCAGTTACCTGGAACAGTTCGAGCAGTACTTC; CDR3: CASSYLEQFEQYF
length: 15; size: NA; D: NA; J: TRBJ1-5; V: TRBV2; DNA: TGTGCCAGCAAAGGGGTAGGACCCAGCAATCAGCCCCAGCATTTT; CDR3: CASKGVGPSNQPQHF
length: 15; size: NA; D: NA; J: TRBJ2-7; V: TRBV9; DNA: TGTGCCAGCAGCGTAGGAGGTCCAGGGCGGTACGAGCAGTACTTC; CDR3: CASSVGGPGRYEQYF
length: 15; size: NA; D: NA; J: TRBJ2-1; V: TRBV5-4; DNA: TGTGCCAGCAGCAATCGGGGGAGTTCCTACAATGAGCAGTTCTTC; CDR3: CASSNRGSSYNEQFF
length: 14; size: NA; D: NA; J: TRBJ2-3; V: TRBV7-2; DNA: TGTGCCAGCAGCTTAGAGCTAGCTGGGAATACGCAGTATTTT; CDR3: CASSLELAGNTQYF
length: 14; size: NA; D: TRBD1; J: TRBJ1-2; V: TRBV29-1; DNA: TGCAGCGCTGGGACAGGGGGCCCTGCGGGGGGCTACACCTTC; CDR3: CSAGTGGPAGGYTF
length: 12; size: once; D: TRBD2; J: TRBJ2-1; V: TRBV28; DNA: TGTGCCAGCAACCCCCAGCGGGGTGAGCAGTTCTTC; CDR3: CASNPQRGEQFF
length: 12; size: once; D: NA; J: TRBJ2-2; V: TRBV9; DNA: TGTGCCAGCAGCGTAGTATTCGGGGAGCTGTTTTTT; CDR3: CASSVVFGELFF
length: 15; size: NA; D: TRBD1; J: TRBJ1-3; V: TRBV24-1; DNA: TGTGCCACCCCCGGGCCAGGGGGCTCTGGAAACACCATATATTTT; CDR3: CATPGPGGSGNTIYF
length: 20; size: NA; D: TRBD2; J: TRBJ2-1; V: TRBV7-6; DNA: TGTGCCAGCAGCTTAATGGCGGGCCTAGCGGGAGGCCGCTCCTACAATGAGCAGTTCTTC; CDR3: CASSLMAGLAGGRSYNEQFF